This T cell receptor (beta chain) was identified in a study of shared clonotypes between healthy human individuals. Libraries were prepared by immunoSEQ multiplex PCR; TCRdb keeps only in-frame clonotypes and omits some of them. The sample contains 650,000 to 750,000 clones, approximately 75% of which appear only once. Germline V gene sequence: CDR1 SNHLY, CDR2 FYNNEI. V shed 6 bases and J 13 bases; nucleotides not matched to a gene: 3. The CDR3 is made up of 10 amino acids. The material sequenced was memory CD4+ T cells sorted from blood. Subset noted: CD45RA-negative fraction. The chain has TRBV2 and TRBJ1-2, with 9 bases identical to TRBD1. This TCR derives from a woman aged 25 to 39 in good health. The CDR3 DNA is TGTGCCAGCAGGGGGACAGGGTGCACCTTC. It codes for CASRGTGCTF.